The 2 T cell receptor beta chains in this list originate from one sample, sequenced in a study of cytomegalovirus exposure and HLA in healthy donors. With 60 Vbeta and 13 Jbeta primers, the PCR was carried out. TCRdb keeps only in-frame clones here, not all; method: immunoSEQ multiplex PCR. This table holds about 83,000 clones, more than 80% found once. Material for sequencing was PBMCs. The receptors come from a woman under 40 in good health and CMV-seronegative.

The genes are TRBV2 and TRBJ2-5, with D unclear. This CDR3 has 13 amino acids. The V gene's germline CDR1 is SNHLY and CDR2 FYNNEI. Trimming pared 5 bases from V and 2 bases from J, leaving 9 bases between. CDR3 sequence: CASSFDNQETQYF. CDR3 bases: TGTGCCAGCAGTTTTGACAATCAAGAGACCCAGTACTTC. Filled out from reference TRBV2 and TRBJ2-5, the complete variable domain reads EPEVTQTPSHQVTQMGQEVILRCVPISNHLYFYWYRQILGQKVEFLVSFYNNEISEKSEIFDDQFSVERPDGSNFTLKIRSTKLEDSAMYFCASSFDNQETQYFGPGTRLLVL.

The chain uses TRBV5-1 and TRBJ1-3; 8 bases match TRBD1. V trimming: 0 bases; J trimming: 3 bases; junction bases outside the gene matches: 8. This CDR3 is built from 17 residues. The V gene's germline CDR1 is SGHRS and CDR2 YFSETQ. CDR3 region: CASSLETGVVHGNTIYF. The DNA for the CDR3 is TGCGCCAGCAGCTTGGAGACAGGGGTAGTTCATGGAAACACCATATATTTT.